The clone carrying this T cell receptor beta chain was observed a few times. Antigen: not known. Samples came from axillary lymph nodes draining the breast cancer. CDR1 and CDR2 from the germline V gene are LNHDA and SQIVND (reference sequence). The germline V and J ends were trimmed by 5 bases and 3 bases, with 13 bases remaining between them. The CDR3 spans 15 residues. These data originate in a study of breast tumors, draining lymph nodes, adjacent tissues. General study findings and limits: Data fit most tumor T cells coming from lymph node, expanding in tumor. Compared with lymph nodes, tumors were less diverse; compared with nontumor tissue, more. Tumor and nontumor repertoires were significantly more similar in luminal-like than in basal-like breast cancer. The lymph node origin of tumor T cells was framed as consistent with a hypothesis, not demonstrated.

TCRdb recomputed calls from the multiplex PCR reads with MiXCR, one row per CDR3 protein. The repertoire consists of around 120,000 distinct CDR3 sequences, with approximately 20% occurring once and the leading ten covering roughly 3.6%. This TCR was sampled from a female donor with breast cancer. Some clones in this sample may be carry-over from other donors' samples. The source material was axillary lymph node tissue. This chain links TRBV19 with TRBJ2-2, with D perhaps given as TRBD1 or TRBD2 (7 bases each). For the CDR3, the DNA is TGTGCCAGTAGTTCGCAGGGGGGGGACACCGGGGAGCTGTTTTTT. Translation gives CASSSQGGDTGELFF.